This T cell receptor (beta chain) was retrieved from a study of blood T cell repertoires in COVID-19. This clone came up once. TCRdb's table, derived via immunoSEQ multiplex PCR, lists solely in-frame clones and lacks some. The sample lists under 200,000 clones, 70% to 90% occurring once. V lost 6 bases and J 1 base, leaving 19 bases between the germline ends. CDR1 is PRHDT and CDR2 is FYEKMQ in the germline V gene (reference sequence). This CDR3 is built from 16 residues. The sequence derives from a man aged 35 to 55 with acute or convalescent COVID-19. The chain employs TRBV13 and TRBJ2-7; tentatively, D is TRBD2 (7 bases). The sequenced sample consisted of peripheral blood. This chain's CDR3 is CASSREGGVESYEQYF. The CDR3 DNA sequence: TGTGCCAGCAGTCGCGAGGGGGGGGTTGAGTCCTACGAGCAGTACTTC.